The 2 T cell receptor beta chains in this list originate from one sample, sequenced in a study of patients and donors after allogeneic stem cell transplantation. Via MiXCR, TCRdb re-called the RT-PCR reads, giving one row per CDR3 protein. This sample has about 960,000 distinct CDR3 sequences, with over 15% found just once. Sequences were obtained from blood, either unsorted or a sorted T cell fraction (not recorded which). The receptors come from a human donor who was either an allogeneic HSCT recipient or a stem cell or donor lymphocyte infusion donor (not recorded which). It is not recorded whose cells these are; they may come from a transplant donor.

The table lists this clonotype with many counts. This chain joins TRBV10-3 and TRBJ1-6, with D hard to call. Trimming stripped 3 bases from V and 14 bases from J, with 8 bases between. This CDR3 contains 11 residues. The V gene's germline CDR1 is ENHRY and CDR2 SYGVKD. The CDR3 sequence: CAISDRQSLHF. Here the CDR3 DNA reads TGTGCCATCAGTGACCGACAATCCCTCCACTTT.

V is TRBV10-3 and J is TRBJ2-1; D is uncertain. This CDR3 is built from 13 residues. Germline V CDR1 and CDR2: ENHRY, SYGVKD. Between the trimmed V and J ends, which lost 8 bases and 0 bases, there was a span of 8 bases. Here the CDR3 DNA reads TGTGCCATCCCAGGACCCTCCTACAATGAGCAGTTCTTC. Amino acids: CAIPGPSYNEQFF.